The entry below describes one TCR beta chain. Its antigen remains unidentified. The record originates from a study of T cell responses to AZD1222 COVID-19 vaccine. Whole-study findings and limits: Among the donors, most were white British and more were female, and clonal diversity was possibly underestimated. Spike-specific TCR repertoires showed rising breadth and depth after two AZD1222 doses. Vaccine-related CD4 TCRs covered spike, predominating at 160-218 and 743-854. The reported proportion of spike-specific TCRs targeting unmutated variant regions was nearly half.

Here immunoSEQ multiplex PCR was the method, and the copy in TCRdb shows in-frame clones only, minus some. The sample records more than 60,000 clones, around 87% being singletons. Germline values: CDR1 KGHSH, CDR2 LQKENI. Trimming left V 4 bases short and J 5 bases short, with 17 bases between. This CDR3 contains 16 residues. This receptor was identified in an adult who received the AZD1222 COVID-19 vaccine. The chain employs TRBV18 and TRBJ2-2, with no clear D. Sequenced material: peripheral blood, taken 28 days after the second AZD1222 dose. In DNA form, the CDR3 reads TGTGCCAGCTCACGCGACCGACACCCGGAGACCGGGGAGCTGTTTTTT. This translates into CASSRDRHPETGELFF.